The 30 T cell receptor beta chains reported below all come from one sample, sequenced in a study of naive and memory T cell subsets. An equimolar mix of two oligonucleotides served as the beta constant-region primer for TRBC1 and TRBC2. TCRdb processed the UMI-ligation and nested PCR reads anew with MiXCR; each CDR3 protein has one entry. The repertoire holds tens of thousands of distinct CDR3 sequences, 10% to 15% seen once, with roughly a fifth in the top ten. Input material: effector memory CD4+ T cells from blood. Subset: effector memory, CD45RA- CD27-. These receptors were taken from a human donor in good health.

The chain couples TRBV6-5 to TRBJ2-7, with D unclear. Germline V gives CDR1 MNHEY, CDR2 SVGAGI. V lost 7 bases to trimming and J lost 6 bases, with 19 bases between them. This CDR3 region has 14 residues. In nucleotides, the CDR3 is TGTGCCAGCATGGTCGAGCGTGGGTTCTCCGAGCAGTACTTC. Protein sequence: CASMVERGFSEQYF.

This clonotype was counted many times. The J gene is TRBJ1-1, the V gene TRBV7-9; 12 bases are a match to TRBD1. After removal of 4 bases from V and 4 bases from J, the junction contained 7 bases not matched to a gene. This CDR3 comprises 16 residues. Per the germline V gene, CDR1 is SEHNR and CDR2 is FQNEAQ (reference sequence). Here the CDR3 reads CASSSRDRGLTTEAFF. Written as DNA, the CDR3 is TGTGCCAGCAGCTCCCGGGACAGGGGGCTTACCACTGAAGCTTTCTTT.

This clonotype was found a few times. The chain recombines TRBV28 with TRBJ2-7, with D possibly called TRBD1 or TRBD2 (6 bases each). Trimming shortened V by 4 bases and J by 5 bases, and 18 bases separated the two germline ends. CDR3 length: 15 amino acids. Germline CDR1 and CDR2: MDHEN and SYDVKM. CDR3 DNA: TGTGCCAGCAGTTGGGCCGGGACTCAGGGGAACGAGCAGTACTTC. This gives the protein CASSWAGTQGNEQYF.

This clonotype was detected only a few times. The chain combines TRBV2 with TRBJ1-2; D possibly corresponds to TRBD1 (5 bases). Germline V CDR1 and CDR2: SNHLY, FYNNEI. The CDR3 length is 14 residues. V was clipped by 5 bases and J by 7 bases, with 17 bases between them. This CDR3 reads CASSFDSGRGGYTF. The CDR3 DNA reads as TGTGCCAGCAGTTTTGATTCGGGGCGCGGTGGCTACACCTTC.

This clonotype appeared many times. The CDR3 sequence: CSATDSVSASRGYTF. DNA of the CDR3: TGCAGTGCTACCGACTCAGTCTCAGCCAGCCGCGGCTACACCTTC. The chain is built from TRBV20-1 and TRBJ1-2; no definite D call. The CDR3 sequence is 15 residues long. Germline CDR1 DFQATT, CDR2 SNEGSKA (reference sequence). Trimming removed 4 bases at V and 8 bases at J, with 23 bases between.

This clonotype occurred a few times. This chain joins TRBV19 and TRBJ2-7, with unresolved D. The length of the CDR3 is 15 residues. Deletions cut 1 base from V and 1 base from J, with 11 bases between. In germline, CDR1 is LNHDA, CDR2 SQIVND (reference sequence). Here the CDR3 reads CASSIVASPSYEQYF. The CDR3 coding sequence is TGTGCCAGTAGTATAGTTGCGAGCCCGTCCTACGAGCAGTACTTC.

The rearrangement uses TRBV7-8 and TRBJ2-3; the match to TRBD1 covers 7 bases. This CDR3 contains 17 residues. V shed 7 bases, J shed 0 bases, and the junction held 13 bases outside the gene matches. Germline values: CDR1 SGHVS, CDR2 FQNEAQ. The CDR3 loop reads CASTMTGQLISTDTQYF. As DNA, the CDR3 is TGTGCCAGCACCATGACAGGGCAGCTAATTAGCACAGATACGCAGTATTTT.

The rearrangement uses TRBV18 and TRBJ1-2, with D perhaps TRBD1 (6 bases). V was pared by 3 bases and J by 4 bases, with 18 bases between. The CDR3 runs to 16 residues. Germline values: CDR1 KGHSH, CDR2 LQKENI. The CDR3 loop reads CASSPRLAGASYGYTF. CDR3 sequence (DNA): TGTGCCAGCTCACCCAGGTTGGCAGGGGCGTCCTATGGCTACACCTTC. Supplemented by reference TRBV18 and TRBJ1-2, the full variable domain reads NAGVMQNPRHLVRRRGQEARLRCSPMKGHSHVYWYRQLPEEGLKFMVYLQKENIIDESGMPKERFSAEFPKEGPSILRIQQVVRGDSAAYFCASSPRLAGASYGYTFGSGTRLTVV.

The V call is TRBV4-1, the J call TRBJ2-5; TRBD2 agrees at 13 bases. The CDR3 is 18 residues long. J gave up 4 bases and V 7 bases, and 15 bases lay outside the gene matches. Germline values: CDR1 MGHRA, CDR2 YSYEKL. CDR3 sequence (DNA): TGCGCCAGCACCCCTGGAGGACTAGCGGGAGTAGATCGAGAGACCCAGTACTTC. This encodes CASTPGGLAGVDRETQYF.

In DNA form, the CDR3 reads TGCAGTGCCCTGACAGGGAATTCACCCCTCCACTTT. Its protein product is CSALTGNSPLHF. V and J are TRBV20-1 and TRBJ1-6; 7 nucleotides align to TRBD1. Germline values: CDR1 DFQATT, CDR2 SNEGSKA (reference sequence). J gave up 7 bases and V 6 bases, and 3 bases lay outside the gene matches. The CDR3 extends over 12 amino acids.

In its sample, this clonotype ranks as medium-sized. The V gene is TRBV20-1, the J gene TRBJ2-5, with 7 bases that match TRBD2. The CDR3 is 13 residues long. Trimming cost V 1 base and J 5 bases; bases outside gene matches: 4. Germline-derived CDR1 and CDR2 are DFQATT and SNEGSKA (reference sequence). CDR3 amino acids: CSARVGGFETQYF. The CDR3 DNA reads as TGCAGTGCTAGAGTGGGGGGGTTTGAGACCCAGTACTTC.

Within the sample, this clonotype is medium-sized (0.01 to 0.1%). The chain uses TRBV18 and TRBJ2-1; 7 bases agree with TRBD1. The CDR3 runs 17 residues. The V gene's germline CDR1 is KGHSH and CDR2 LQKENI. The V gene end was trimmed by 2 bases and the J gene end by 6 bases; junction bases not matched to a gene: 13. CDR3 sequence: CASSPFSGQRATNEQFF. CDR3 DNA: TGTGCCAGCTCACCATTCTCGGGACAGAGGGCGACCAATGAGCAGTTCTTC. The whole variable domain, filled in from reference TRBV18 and TRBJ2-1, reads NAGVMQNPRHLVRRRGQEARLRCSPMKGHSHVYWYRQLPEEGLKFMVYLQKENIIDESGMPKERFSAEFPKEGPSILRIQQVVRGDSAAYFCASSPFSGQRATNEQFFGPGTRLTVL.

The rearrangement joins TRBV6-2 or TRBV6-3 to TRBJ2-5, with D tentatively TRBD2 (5 bases). Trimming took 0 bases from V and 3 from J, leaving 8 bases between them. This CDR3 has 14 residues. Germline V gene data show CDR1 as MNHEY and CDR2 as SVGEGT. The CDR3 spells CASSYSISEETQYF. The CDR3 DNA sequence: TGTGCCAGCAGTTACTCCATTAGCGAAGAGACCCAGTACTTC.

The chain couples TRBV14 to TRBJ2-2; 11 bases align to TRBD1. Germline V gene sequence: CDR1 SGHDN, CDR2 FVKESK. CDR3 length equals 16 residues. J was trimmed by 4 bases and V by 3 bases; bases with no gene match: 4. The CDR3 is CASSHTGTGGTGELFF. Written as DNA, the CDR3 is TGTGCCAGCAGCCACACCGGGACAGGGGGCACCGGGGAGCTGTTTTTT.

V gene TRBV6-2 or TRBV6-3 combines with J gene TRBJ1-2; no definite D call. Trimming left V 4 bases short and J 7 bases short, with 16 bases between. The CDR3 loop spans 14 amino acids. Germline lookup yields CDR1 MNHEY and CDR2 SVGEGT. The CDR3 bases are TGTGCCAGCAGTTTCGGGCGCCGGATAGGTGGCTACACCTTC. Translation gives CASSFGRRIGGYTF.

The count of this clonotype is one. The gene calls are TRBV19 and TRBJ2-1; 10 bases map to TRBD2. V lost 1 base, J lost 2 bases, and 5 bases stayed unmatched. CDR3 length: 17 amino acids. CDR1 is LNHDA, CDR2 SQIVND, per germline (reference sequence). The CDR3 DNA follows: TGTGCCAGTAGTATAGTCGGACTAGCGGAGCCCTACAATGAGCAGTTCTTC. It encodes CASSIVGLAEPYNEQFF.

This sequence joins TRBV9 and TRBJ1-4; 9 bases line up with TRBD1. CDR3 length equals 17 residues. J lost 2 bases, V lost 3 bases, and 8 bases had no gene match. The germline V gene encodes CDR1 SGDLS and CDR2 YYNGEE. The CDR3 protein is CASSGTGQGFTNEKLFF. The CDR3 region has the DNA TGTGCCAGCAGCGGGACGGGACAGGGTTTTACTAATGAAAAACTGTTTTTT.

J is TRBJ2-6 and V is TRBV7-2, with 9 bases fitting TRBD1. The CDR3 is 16 residues long. Trimming cost V 4 bases and J 2 bases; bases outside gene matches: 3. Germline CDR1 SGHTA, CDR2 FQGNSA. The CDR3: CASSWDRAAGANVLTF. CDR3 sequence (DNA): TGTGCCAGCAGCTGGGACAGGGCGGCTGGGGCCAACGTCCTGACTTTC.

The rearrangement uses TRBV5-1 and TRBJ2-5; D assignment may be TRBD1 or TRBD2 (5 bases each). Germline-derived CDR1 and CDR2 are SGHRS and YFSETQ. CDR3 length equals 14 residues. V lost 5 bases and J lost 2, with 13 bases in between. CDR3 bases: TGCGCCAGCAGGCCGGGACCGCAACAAGAGACCCAGTACTTC. Protein sequence: CASRPGPQQETQYF.

The genes are TRBV11-2 and TRBJ2-4; possibly TRBD2 for D (6 bases). The CDR3 extends over 18 amino acids. Germline V gene data show CDR1 as SGHAT and CDR2 as FQNNGV. Trimming took 0 bases from V and 0 from J, leaving 15 bases between them. DNA for the CDR3: TGTGCCAGCAGCTTAGAGGGTAGCGGCACATTAGCCAAAAACATTCAGTACTTC. It specifies CASSLEGSGTLAKNIQYF.

This clonotype came up many times. This chain connects TRBV14 to TRBJ2-1; D is unresolved. Germline loops: CDR1 SGHDN, CDR2 FVKESK. V lost 4 bases to trimming and J lost 5 bases, with 6 bases between them. The CDR3 covers 12 residues. CDR3 residues: CASSPTHNEQFF. DNA for the CDR3: TGTGCCAGCAGCCCGACTCACAATGAGCAGTTCTTC.

V usage is TRBV2 and J usage is TRBJ2-1, with D possibly being TRBD2 (6 bases). Germline CDR1 reads SNHLY; CDR2 reads FYNNEI. V shed 6 bases and J shed 5 bases, with 20 bases lying between them. The CDR3 runs 16 residues. The CDR3 here is CASSNIQLGGDNEQFF. The CDR3 DNA reads as TGTGCCAGCAGCAACATTCAACTAGGCGGGGACAATGAGCAGTTCTTC. The variable domain in full, with the rest retrieved from reference TRBV2 and TRBJ2-1, is EPEVTQTPSHQVTQMGQEVILRCVPISNHLYFYWYRQILGQKVEFLVSFYNNEISEKSEIFDDQFSVERPDGSNFTLKIRSTKLEDSAMYFCASSNIQLGGDNEQFFGPGTRLTVL.

This clonotype was observed a few times. J is TRBJ2-7 and V is TRBV5-1; 8 positions agree with TRBD2. V lost 1 base and J lost 4; bases outside the gene matches: 4. CDR3 size: 14 residues. Germline CDR1 and CDR2: SGHRS and YFSETQ. CDR3 nucleotides: TGCGCCAGCAGCTTGAGGAGCGGGAGTTACGAGCAGTACTTC. Its translation: CASSLRSGSYEQYF. Variable domain in full (rest from reference TRBV5-1 and TRBJ2-7): KAGVTQTPRYLIKTRGQQVTLSCSPISGHRSVSWYQQTPGQGLQFLFEYFSETQRNKGNFPGRFSGRQFSNSRSEMNVSTLELGDSALYLCASSLRSGSYEQYFGPGTRLTVT.

This clonotype has ten or more counts. This rearrangement joins TRBV13 to TRBJ2-7, with 7 bases fitting TRBD1. Trimming cost V 2 bases and J 4 bases; bases outside gene matches: 17. Germline-derived CDR1 and CDR2 are PRHDT and FYEKMQ (reference sequence). This CDR3 region has 18 residues. Written as DNA, the CDR3 is TGTGCCAGCAGCTTATACGCCTTTTTCGGGACAGACGATTACGAGCAGTACTTC. It encodes CASSLYAFFGTDDYEQYF.

This clonotype showed up just a few times. V gene TRBV7-3 combines with J gene TRBJ1-1; 7 bases fit TRBD1. Germline CDR1 reads SGHTA; CDR2 reads FQGTGA. V lost 5 bases and J lost 3; bases outside the gene matches: 6. This CDR3 spans 14 amino acids. The CDR3 coding sequence is TGTGCCAGCAGCCAAAACCAGGGGGACACTGAAGCTTTCTTT. Its translation: CASSQNQGDTEAFF.

There are a few counts of this clonotype. This chain connects TRBV5-4 to TRBJ1-2, with 7 bases fitting TRBD1. The V segment lost 7 bases and the J segment 2 bases; nucleotides outside the gene matches: 8. The V gene's germline CDR1 is SGHNT and CDR2 YYREEE (reference sequence). The CDR3 has 14 amino acids. CDR3 residues: CASSLGQANYGYTF. The CDR3 DNA reads as TGTGCCAGCTCCCTCGGACAGGCAAACTATGGCTACACCTTC.

The chain links TRBV6-2 or TRBV6-3 to TRBJ1-2; D not resolved. CDR3 length: 14 amino acids. The V and J ends lost 2 bases and 4 bases respectively, with 11 bases between them. CDR1 is MNHEY and CDR2 is SVGEGT in the germline V gene. This CDR3 reads CASSYPAWSYGYTF. CDR3 sequence (DNA): TGTGCCAGCAGTTACCCCGCGTGGAGCTATGGCTACACCTTC.

The DNA for the CDR3 is TGTGCCAGCAGCCAAGGGACTAGCGGCCATTACAATGAGCAGTTCTTC. Translating it yields CASSQGTSGHYNEQFF. This chain uses TRBV7-3 with TRBJ2-1; 11 bases agree with TRBD2. The CDR3 has 16 residues. V lost 5 bases and J lost 4; bases outside the gene matches: 7. Germline V gene sequence: CDR1 SGHTA, CDR2 FQGTGA.

At least ten counts were recorded for this clonotype. The chain joins TRBV6-2 or TRBV6-3 to TRBJ2-3; D gene unclear. V was pared by 6 bases and J by 4 bases, with 8 bases between. Germline lookup yields CDR1 MNHEY and CDR2 SVGEGT. There are 12 residues in the CDR3. CDR3 sequence: CASSWNSDTQYF. For the CDR3, the DNA is TGTGCCAGCAGCTGGAATTCAGATACGCAGTATTTT.

The sample holds a few counts of this clonotype. V gene TRBV6-5 combines with J gene TRBJ2-5, with D perhaps matching TRBD2 (5 bases). The CDR3 loop spans 13 amino acids. Germline V gives CDR1 MNHEY, CDR2 SVGAGI. V lost 6 bases and J 0 bases, leaving 8 bases between the germline ends. CDR3 loop: CASSSGYQETQYF. As DNA, the CDR3 is TGTGCCAGCAGCTCGGGGTACCAAGAGACCCAGTACTTC.